This record concerns one T cell receptor beta chain sequence. This sample stems from a study of shared clonotypes between healthy human individuals. Sequenced by immunoSEQ multiplex PCR; TCRdb stores in-frame clones only, minus some. The data hold about 680,000 clones, with approximately 73% observed a single time. Germline V gene lookup returns CDR1 SEHNR and CDR2 FQNEAQ (reference sequence). The V and J ends lost 5 bases and 3 bases respectively, with 11 bases between them. The CDR3 contains 14 residues. Specimen: memory CD4+ T cells sorted from blood. Subset described: CD45RA-negative fraction. The sequence was obtained from a woman aged 30 to 39 in good health. The chain employs TRBV7-9 and TRBJ1-5; TRBD1 might be the D (5 bases). The CDR3 DNA follows: TGTGCCAGCAGCAGGGACGGATTCAATCAGCCCCAGCATTTT. Its translation: CASSRDGFNQPQHF.